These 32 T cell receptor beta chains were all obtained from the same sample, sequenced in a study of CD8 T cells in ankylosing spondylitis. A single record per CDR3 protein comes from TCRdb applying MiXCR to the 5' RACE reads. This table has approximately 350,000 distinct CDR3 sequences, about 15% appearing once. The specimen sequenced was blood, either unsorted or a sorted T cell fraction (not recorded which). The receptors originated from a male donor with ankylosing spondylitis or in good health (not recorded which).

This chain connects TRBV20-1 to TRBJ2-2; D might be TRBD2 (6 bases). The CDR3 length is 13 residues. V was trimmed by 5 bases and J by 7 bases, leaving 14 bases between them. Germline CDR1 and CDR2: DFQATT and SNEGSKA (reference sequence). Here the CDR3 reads CSAGGLGVGELFF. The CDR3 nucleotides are TGCAGTGCTGGGGGACTGGGGGTCGGGGAGCTGTTTTTT.

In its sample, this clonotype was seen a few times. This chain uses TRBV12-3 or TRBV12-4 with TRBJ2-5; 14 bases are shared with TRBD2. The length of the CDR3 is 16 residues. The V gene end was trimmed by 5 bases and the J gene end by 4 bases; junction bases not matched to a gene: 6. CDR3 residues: CASSPRLAGGLETQYF. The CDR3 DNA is TGTGCCAGCAGTCCTCGACTAGCGGGGGGGCTAGAGACCCAGTACTTC.

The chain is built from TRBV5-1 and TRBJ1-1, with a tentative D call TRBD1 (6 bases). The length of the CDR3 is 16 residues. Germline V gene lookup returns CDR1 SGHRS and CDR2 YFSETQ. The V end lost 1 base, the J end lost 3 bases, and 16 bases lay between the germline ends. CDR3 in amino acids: CASSLWAGAGDTEAFF. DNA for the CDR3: TGCGCCAGCAGCTTGTGGGCAGGGGCAGGGGACACTGAAGCTTTCTTT. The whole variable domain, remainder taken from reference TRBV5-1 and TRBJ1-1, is KAGVTQTPRYLIKTRGQQVTLSCSPISGHRSVSWYQQTPGQGLQFLFEYFSETQRNKGNFPGRFSGRQFSNSRSEMNVSTLELGDSALYLCASSLWAGAGDTEAFFGQGTRLTVV.

CDR3 in amino acids: CASSSSGWVYNEQFF. The DNA for the CDR3 is TGTGCCAGCAGTTCTAGCGGGTGGGTGTACAATGAGCAGTTCTTC. The chain carries TRBV2 and TRBJ2-1; 8 bases line up with TRBD2. The CDR3 has 15 residues. V lost 5 bases and J lost 4; bases outside the gene matches: 7. CDR1 is SNHLY, CDR2 FYNNEI, per germline.

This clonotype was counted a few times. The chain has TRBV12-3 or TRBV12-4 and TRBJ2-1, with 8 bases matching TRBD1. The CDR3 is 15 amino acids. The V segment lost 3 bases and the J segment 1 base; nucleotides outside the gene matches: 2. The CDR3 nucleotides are TGTGCCAGCAGTTTCGGACAGGGTTCCTACAATGAGCAGTTCTTC. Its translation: CASSFGQGSYNEQFF.

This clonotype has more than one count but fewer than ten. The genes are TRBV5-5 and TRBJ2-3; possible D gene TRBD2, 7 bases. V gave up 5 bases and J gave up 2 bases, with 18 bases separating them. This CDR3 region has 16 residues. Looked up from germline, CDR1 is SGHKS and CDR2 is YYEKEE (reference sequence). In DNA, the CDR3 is TGTGCCAGCAGAGGGGAAGGGGGGGCTTTCACAGATACGCAGTATTTT. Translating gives CASRGEGGAFTDTQYF.

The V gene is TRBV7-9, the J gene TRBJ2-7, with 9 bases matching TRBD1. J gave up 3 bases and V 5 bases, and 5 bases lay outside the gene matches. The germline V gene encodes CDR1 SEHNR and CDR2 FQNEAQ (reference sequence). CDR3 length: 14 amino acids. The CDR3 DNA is TGTGCCAGCAGCCTCGGGACAGGGATCTACGAGCAGTACTTC. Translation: CASSLGTGIYEQYF.

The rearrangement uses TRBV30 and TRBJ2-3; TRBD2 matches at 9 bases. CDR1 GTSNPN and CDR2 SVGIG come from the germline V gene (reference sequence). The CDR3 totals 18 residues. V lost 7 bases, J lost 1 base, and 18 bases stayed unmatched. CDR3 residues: CASIPGTSRGLGTDTQYF. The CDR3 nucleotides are TGTGCCTCAATACCCGGGACTAGCCGGGGATTAGGCACAGATACGCAGTATTTT.

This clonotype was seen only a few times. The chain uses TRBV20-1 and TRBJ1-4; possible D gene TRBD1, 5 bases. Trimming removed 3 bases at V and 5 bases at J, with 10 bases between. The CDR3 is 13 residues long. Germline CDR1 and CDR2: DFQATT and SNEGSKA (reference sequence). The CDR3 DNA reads TGCAGTGCTAGGGGGACGGAGAATGAAAAACTGTTTTTT. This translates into CSARGTENEKLFF.

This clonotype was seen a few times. The CDR3 sequence: CSAREQTRATEETQYF. The CDR3 DNA reads as TGCAGTGCTAGAGAACAAACCCGCGCCACAGAAGAGACCCAGTACTTC. V usage is TRBV20-1 and J usage is TRBJ2-5; the D is unclear. The V end lost 0 bases, the J end lost 3 bases, and 17 bases lay between the germline ends. CDR3 length equals 16 residues. CDR1 is DFQATT, CDR2 SNEGSKA, per germline (reference sequence).

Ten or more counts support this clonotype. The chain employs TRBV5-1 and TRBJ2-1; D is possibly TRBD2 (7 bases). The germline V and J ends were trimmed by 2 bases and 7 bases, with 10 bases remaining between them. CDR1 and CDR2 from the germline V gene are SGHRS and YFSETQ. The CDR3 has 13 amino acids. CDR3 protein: CASSFGGQNEQFF. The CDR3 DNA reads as TGCGCCAGCAGCTTCGGGGGGCAGAATGAGCAGTTCTTC.

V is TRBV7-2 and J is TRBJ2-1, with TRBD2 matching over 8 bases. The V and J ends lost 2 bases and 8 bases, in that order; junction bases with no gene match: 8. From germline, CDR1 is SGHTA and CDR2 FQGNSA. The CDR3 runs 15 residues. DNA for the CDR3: TGTGCCAGCAGCTTATCCGGGACTAGGTCATATGAGCAGTTCTTC. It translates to CASSLSGTRSYEQFF.

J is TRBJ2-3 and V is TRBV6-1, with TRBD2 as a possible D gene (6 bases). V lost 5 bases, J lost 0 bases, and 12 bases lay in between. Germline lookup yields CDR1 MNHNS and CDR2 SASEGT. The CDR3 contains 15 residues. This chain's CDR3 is CASSKSGTSTDTQYF. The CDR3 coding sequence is TGTGCCAGCAGTAAATCAGGGACTAGCACAGATACGCAGTATTTT.

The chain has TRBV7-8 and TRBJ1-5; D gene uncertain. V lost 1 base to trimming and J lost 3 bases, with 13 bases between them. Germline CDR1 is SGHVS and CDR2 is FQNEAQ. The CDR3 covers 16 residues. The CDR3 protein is CASSLVRWGTNQPQHF. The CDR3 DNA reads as TGTGCCAGCAGCTTAGTTAGGTGGGGAACCAATCAGCCCCAGCATTTT.

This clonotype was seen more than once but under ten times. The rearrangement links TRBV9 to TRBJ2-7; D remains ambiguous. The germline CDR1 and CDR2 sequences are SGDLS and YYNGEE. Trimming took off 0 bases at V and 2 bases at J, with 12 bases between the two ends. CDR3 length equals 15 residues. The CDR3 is CASSVAPSGAYEQYF. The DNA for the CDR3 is TGTGCCAGCAGCGTAGCTCCCAGTGGGGCCTACGAGCAGTACTTC. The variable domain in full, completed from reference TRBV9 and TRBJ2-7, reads DSGVTQTPKHLITATGQRVTLRCSPRSGDLSVYWYQQSLDQGLQFLIQYYNGEERAKGNILERFSAQQFPDLHSELNLSSLELGDSALYFCASSVAPSGAYEQYFGPGTRLTVT.

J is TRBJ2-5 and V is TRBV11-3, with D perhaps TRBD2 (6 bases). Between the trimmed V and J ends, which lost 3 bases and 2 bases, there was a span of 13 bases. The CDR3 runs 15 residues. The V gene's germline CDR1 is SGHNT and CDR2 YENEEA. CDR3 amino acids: CASSFQAGWQETQYF. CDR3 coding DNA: TGTGCCAGCAGCTTTCAGGCGGGGTGGCAAGAGACCCAGTACTTC.

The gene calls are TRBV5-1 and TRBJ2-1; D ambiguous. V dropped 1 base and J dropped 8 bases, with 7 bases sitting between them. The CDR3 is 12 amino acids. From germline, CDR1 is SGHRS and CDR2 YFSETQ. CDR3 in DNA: TGCGCCAGCAGCTTGCTACCATATGAGCAGTTCTTC. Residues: CASSLLPYEQFF.

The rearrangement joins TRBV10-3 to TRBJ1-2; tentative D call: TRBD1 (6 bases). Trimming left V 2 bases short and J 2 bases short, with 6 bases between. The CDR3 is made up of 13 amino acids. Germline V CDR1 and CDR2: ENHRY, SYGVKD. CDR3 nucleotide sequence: TGTGCCATCAGTGAGAGGGGGAACTATGGCTACACCTTC. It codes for CAISERGNYGYTF.

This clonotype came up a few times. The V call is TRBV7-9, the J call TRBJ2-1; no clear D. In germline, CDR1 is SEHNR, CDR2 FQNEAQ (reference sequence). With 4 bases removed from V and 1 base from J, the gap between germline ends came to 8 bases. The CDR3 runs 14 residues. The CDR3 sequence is CASSSDGSYNEQFF. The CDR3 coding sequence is TGTGCCAGCAGCTCGGACGGTTCCTACAATGAGCAGTTCTTC.

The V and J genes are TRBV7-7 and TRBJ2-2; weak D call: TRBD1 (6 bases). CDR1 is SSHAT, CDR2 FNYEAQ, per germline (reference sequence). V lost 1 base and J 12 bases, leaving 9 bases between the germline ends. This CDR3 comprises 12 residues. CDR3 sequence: CASSLDTGKLFF. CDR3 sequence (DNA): TGTGCCAGCAGCTTAGACACAGGGAAGCTGTTTTTT.

DNA for the CDR3: TGTGCCAGCAGTTCAACCGGACTAGCGACCGGGGAGCTGTTTTTT. It codes for CASSSTGLATGELFF. The chain recombines TRBV12-3 or TRBV12-4 with TRBJ2-2, with 9 positions matching TRBD2. V trimming: 4 bases; J trimming: 5 bases; junction bases outside the gene matches: 5. CDR3 length equals 15 residues.

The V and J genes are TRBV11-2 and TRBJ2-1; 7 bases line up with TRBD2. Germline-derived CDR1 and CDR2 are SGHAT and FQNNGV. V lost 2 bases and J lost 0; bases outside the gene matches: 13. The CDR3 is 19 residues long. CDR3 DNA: TGTGCCAGCAGCTTAAGTTTGAAGCGGGGTCCCCTCTCCTACAATGAGCAGTTCTTC. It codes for CASSLSLKRGPLSYNEQFF.

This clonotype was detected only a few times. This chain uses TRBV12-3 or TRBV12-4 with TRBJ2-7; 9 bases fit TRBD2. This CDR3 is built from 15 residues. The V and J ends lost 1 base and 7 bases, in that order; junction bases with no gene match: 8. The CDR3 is CASSLVAAGGGEQYF. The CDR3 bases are TGTGCCAGCAGTTTAGTGGCAGCGGGGGGTGGTGAGCAGTACTTC.

CDR3: CASMGGGQETQYF. CDR3 DNA: TGTGCCAGCATGGGGGGCGGCCAAGAGACCCAGTACTTC. The chain has TRBV7-2 and TRBJ2-5; either TRBD1 or TRBD2 may supply D (6 bases each). Trimming took off 7 bases at V and 1 base at J, with 10 bases between the two ends. This CDR3 has 13 amino acids. Looked up from germline, CDR1 is SGHTA and CDR2 is FQGNSA.

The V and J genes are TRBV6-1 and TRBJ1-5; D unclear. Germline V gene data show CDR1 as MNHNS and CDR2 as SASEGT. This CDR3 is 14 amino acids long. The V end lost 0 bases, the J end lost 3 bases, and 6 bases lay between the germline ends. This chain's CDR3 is CASSEAADNQPQHF. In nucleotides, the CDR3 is TGTGCCAGCAGTGAAGCGGCAGACAATCAGCCCCAGCATTTT.

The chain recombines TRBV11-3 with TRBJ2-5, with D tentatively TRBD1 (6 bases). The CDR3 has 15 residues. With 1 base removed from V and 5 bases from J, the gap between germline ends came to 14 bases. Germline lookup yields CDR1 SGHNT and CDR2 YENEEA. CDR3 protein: CASSLGHRESETQYF. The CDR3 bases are TGTGCCAGCAGCTTAGGGCACAGGGAGTCGGAGACCCAGTACTTC.

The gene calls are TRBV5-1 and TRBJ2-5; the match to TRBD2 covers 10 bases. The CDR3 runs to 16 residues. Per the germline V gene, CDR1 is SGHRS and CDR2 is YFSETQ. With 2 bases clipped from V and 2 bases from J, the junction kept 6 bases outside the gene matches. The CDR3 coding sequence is TGCGCCAGCAGCTTAAGTCTAGCGGGGGAGCAAGAGACCCAGTACTTC. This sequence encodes CASSLSLAGEQETQYF.

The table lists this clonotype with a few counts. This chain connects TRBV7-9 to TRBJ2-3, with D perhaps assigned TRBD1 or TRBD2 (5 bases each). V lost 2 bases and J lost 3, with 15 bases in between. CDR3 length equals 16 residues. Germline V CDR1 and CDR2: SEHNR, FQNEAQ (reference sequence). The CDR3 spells CASSLRLSGGTDTQYF. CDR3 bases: TGTGCCAGCAGCTTAAGGTTAAGTGGGGGTACAGATACGCAGTATTTT.

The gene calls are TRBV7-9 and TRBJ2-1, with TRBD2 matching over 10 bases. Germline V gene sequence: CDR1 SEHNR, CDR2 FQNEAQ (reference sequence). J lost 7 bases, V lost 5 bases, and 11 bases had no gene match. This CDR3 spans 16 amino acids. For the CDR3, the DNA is TGTGCCAGCAGCCAACTAAGCGGGAGGGCCGGGAATGAGCAGTTCTTC. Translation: CASSQLSGRAGNEQFF.

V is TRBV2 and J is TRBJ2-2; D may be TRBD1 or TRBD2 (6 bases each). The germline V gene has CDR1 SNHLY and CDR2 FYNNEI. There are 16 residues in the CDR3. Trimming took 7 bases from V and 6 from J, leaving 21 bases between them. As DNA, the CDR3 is TGTGCCAGCACCCCCCTCCCGGGGGCGGGGTCCGGGGAGCTGTTTTTT. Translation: CASTPLPGAGSGELFF.

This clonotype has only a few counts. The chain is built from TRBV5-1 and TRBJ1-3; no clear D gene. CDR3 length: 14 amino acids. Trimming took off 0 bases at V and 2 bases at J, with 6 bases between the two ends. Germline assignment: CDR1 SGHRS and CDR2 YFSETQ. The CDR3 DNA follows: TGCGCCAGCAGCTTGGGAGACACTGGAAACACCATATATTTT. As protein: CASSLGDTGNTIYF.

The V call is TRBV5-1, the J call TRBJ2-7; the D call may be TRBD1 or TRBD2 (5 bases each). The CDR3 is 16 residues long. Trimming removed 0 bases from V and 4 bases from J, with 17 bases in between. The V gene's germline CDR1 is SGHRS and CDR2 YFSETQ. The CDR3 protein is CASSLALSGAGYEQYF. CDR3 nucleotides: TGCGCCAGCAGCTTGGCCCTCTCCGGGGCAGGATACGAGCAGTACTTC.